These 18 T cell receptor beta chains share one sample of origin, sequenced in a study of T cell changes during pregnancy in multiple sclerosis. Sequencing was performed with immunoSEQ multiplex PCR; in TCRdb, only in-frame clones are kept and a portion is missing. The sample shows 50,000 to 65,000 clones, roughly 93% of them seen only once. The sample was peripheral blood, taken in the second trimester of pregnancy. These receptors were obtained from a female donor with multiple sclerosis, enrolled in a pregnancy study.

J is TRBJ1-3 and V is TRBV5-1, with TRBD1 matching over 11 bases. The CDR3 sequence is 16 residues long. Germline CDR1 is SGHRS and CDR2 is YFSETQ. J was trimmed by 4 bases and V by 0 bases; bases with no gene match: 3. The CDR3 protein is CASSLAGQGAGNTIYF. In DNA form, the CDR3 reads TGCGCCAGCAGCTTGGCTGGACAGGGGGCGGGAAACACCATATATTTT.

V gene TRBV5-4 combines with J gene TRBJ1-1, with no clear D. V was pared by 1 base and J by 3 bases, with 13 bases between. Germline assignment: CDR1 SGHNT and CDR2 YYREEE (reference sequence). There are 15 residues in the CDR3. The CDR3 coding sequence is TGTGCCAGCAGCTTGAGTGAGGCCTTGCACACTGAAGCTTTCTTT. Translated: CASSLSEALHTEAFF.

The chain has TRBV15 and TRBJ2-6, with D perhaps matching TRBD1 (6 bases). The CDR3 is made up of 16 amino acids. The V gene's germline CDR1 is LNHNV and CDR2 YYDKDF (reference sequence). V was shortened by 2 bases and J by 0 bases, with 8 bases between the two germline ends. The CDR3 coding sequence is TGTGCCACCAGCAGAAACAGGGACTCTGGGGCCAACGTCCTGACTTTC. This gives the protein CATSRNRDSGANVLTF.

The chain carries TRBV27 and TRBJ1-6; maybe TRBD1 (6 bases). CDR3 length: 16 residues. Germline lookup yields CDR1 MNHEY and CDR2 SMNVEV (reference sequence). V was cut by 3 bases and J by 5 bases, with 14 bases left in between. CDR3 in DNA: TGTGCCAGCAGTTTGGGGTGGGCAGGGGATAATTCACCCCTCCACTTT. Translated, it gives CASSLGWAGDNSPLHF.

The chain employs TRBV4-3 and TRBJ1-1; TRBD1 might be the D (6 bases). The CDR3 is 13 amino acids. CDR1 and CDR2 (germline): LGHNA, YSLEER. V gave up 4 bases and J gave up 5 bases, with 11 bases separating them. CDR3 nucleotides: TGCGCCAGCAGCCCCTCTAGGGGGACTGAAGCTTTCTTT. Amino acids: CASSPSRGTEAFF.

This sequence joins TRBV7-3 and TRBJ1-1; 7 bases match TRBD1. The V and J ends lost 5 bases and 5 bases, in that order; junction bases with no gene match: 11. This CDR3 comprises 15 residues. CDR1 and CDR2 (germline): SGHTA, FQGTGA. CDR3 in DNA: TGTGCCAGCAGCCCTACGGGGACAGTAGCTACTGAAGCTTTCTTT. This codes for CASSPTGTVATEAFF.

The rearrangement joins TRBV28 to TRBJ2-3; 10 bases match TRBD1. V gave up 8 bases and J gave up 4 bases; unmatched junction bases: 9. CDR1 is MDHEN and CDR2 is SYDVKM in the germline V gene. This CDR3 spans 15 amino acids. CDR3 sequence (DNA): TGTGCCAGCCCTTGGAGGGACAGGGGAGCAGATACGCAGTATTTT. Residues: CASPWRDRGADTQYF.

V usage is TRBV4-1 and J usage is TRBJ2-1, with D possibly TRBD1 on 6 matching bases. Trimming stripped 3 bases from V and 2 bases from J, with 14 bases between. Germline loops: CDR1 MGHRA, CDR2 YSYEKL. There are 16 residues in the CDR3. CDR3 sequence: CASSQGTGRTYNEQFF. CDR3 sequence (DNA): TGCGCCAGCAGCCAGGGTACAGGGCGCACCTACAATGAGCAGTTCTTC.

The rearrangement uses TRBV11-2 and TRBJ1-6; 7 bases align to TRBD1. Germline CDR1 reads SGHAT; CDR2 reads FQNNGV. Trimming cost V 3 bases and J 0 bases; bases outside gene matches: 5. CDR3 length: 17 residues. In DNA form, the CDR3 reads TGTGCCAGCAGCTTCCCAGGGGGAAGCTCCTATAATTCACCCCTCCACTTT. Translation gives CASSFPGGSSYNSPLHF. Drawing the rest from reference TRBV11-2 and TRBJ1-6, the complete variable domain is EAGVAQSPRYKIIEKRQSVAFWCNPISGHATLYWYQQILGQGPKLLIQFQNNGVVDDSQLPKDRFSAERLKGVDSTLKIQPAKLEDSAVYLCASSFPGGSSYNSPLHFGNGTRLTVT.

The chain recombines TRBV30 with TRBJ2-2; 9 positions match TRBD1. The germline CDR1 and CDR2 sequences are GTSNPN and SVGIG (reference sequence). This CDR3 has 15 amino acids. V was pared by 2 bases and J by 7 bases, with 8 bases of the junction left unmatched. DNA for the CDR3: TGTGCCTGGAGTCACCCGGGACAGGGAATCGGGGAGCTGTTTTTT. Encoded protein: CAWSHPGQGIGELFF.

The genes are TRBV28 and TRBJ2-1; 11 nucleotides align to TRBD2. CDR1 and CDR2 (germline): MDHEN, SYDVKM. J lost 4 bases, V lost 7 bases, and 3 bases had no gene match. The CDR3 covers 14 residues. The chain's CDR3 is CASTLAGGYNEQFF. CDR3 nucleotides: TGTGCCAGCACCCTAGCGGGGGGATACAATGAGCAGTTCTTC.

The V gene is TRBV5-1, the J gene TRBJ2-3; 8 positions match TRBD2. CDR3 length: 16 amino acids. V lost 4 bases to trimming and J lost 2 bases; unmatched junction nucleotides: 9. Germline loops: CDR1 SGHRS, CDR2 YFSETQ. This CDR3 reads CASSVQRGTPTDTQYF. The CDR3 DNA is TGCGCCAGCAGCGTTCAGCGGGGGACTCCCACAGATACGCAGTATTTT.

The chain has TRBV18 and TRBJ1-1; tentative D call: TRBD1 (5 bases). This CDR3 comprises 17 residues. Germline values: CDR1 KGHSH, CDR2 LQKENI. Trimming took 2 bases from V and 11 from J, leaving 27 bases between them. As DNA, the CDR3 is TGTGCCAGCTCACCATCCTTAACCCCCCCGGAACAGGCCACGGCTTTCTTT. Translating gives CASSPSLTPPEQATAFF.

The chain recombines TRBV6-5 with TRBJ1-2, with D possibly matching TRBD1 (6 bases). CDR1 MNHEY and CDR2 SVGAGI come from the germline V gene. With 2 bases removed from V and 7 bases from J, the gap between germline ends came to 17 bases. The CDR3 has 15 residues. The CDR3 region is CASSYAGGDSSGYTF. The CDR3 DNA reads as TGTGCCAGCAGTTACGCGGGGGGCGATTCCTCTGGCTACACCTTC.

The chain employs TRBV19 and TRBJ1-1; possibly TRBD1 for D (5 bases). This CDR3 comprises 13 residues. V was clipped by 5 bases and J by 11 bases, with 18 bases between them. Per germline, CDR1 LNHDA and CDR2 SQIVND (reference sequence). DNA for the CDR3: TGTGCCAGTAGTGGTTCGTCAGGGCGGTTCGCTTTCTTT. Its translation: CASSGSSGRFAFF.

The CDR3 sequence: CSARGQGEQYF. For the CDR3, the DNA is TGCAGTGCTAGAGGGCAGGGGGAGCAGTACTTC. V is TRBV20-1 and J is TRBJ2-7; D perhaps matches TRBD1 (6 bases). The CDR3 has 11 residues. The V end lost 1 base, the J end lost 7 bases, and 8 bases lay between the germline ends. Germline CDR1 is DFQATT and CDR2 is SNEGSKA (reference sequence).

This clone has just a few counts. The chain recombines TRBV27 with TRBJ1-5, with 7 nucleotides matching TRBD1. Germline loops: CDR1 MNHEY, CDR2 SMNVEV (reference sequence). The CDR3 has 16 amino acids. The trim removed 6 bases at V and 5 bases at J, leaving 13 bases unmatched. The CDR3 loop is CASRPAPGQVHQPQHF. CDR3 sequence (DNA): TGTGCCAGCAGGCCCGCCCCCGGACAGGTTCATCAGCCCCAGCATTTT.

The V gene is TRBV6-1, the J gene TRBJ1-4, with D tentatively TRBD1 (6 bases). The germline V and J ends were trimmed by 7 bases and 6 bases, with 18 bases remaining between them. The CDR3 has 15 residues. Germline loops: CDR1 MNHNS, CDR2 SASEGT. The CDR3 DNA reads as TGTGCCAGCATGAACAGGGTGCATGGTGATGAAAAACTGTTTTTT. It codes for CASMNRVHGDEKLFF.